The clone carrying this TCR beta chain was seen more than once but under ten times. Its antigen is not known. Germline assignment: CDR1 SQVTM and CDR2 ANQGSEA. The CDR3 consists of 16 residues. V lost 0 bases and J lost 3; bases outside the gene matches: 8. This sample is part of a study of T cell repertoires in cytomegalovirus infection. On the study more broadly: Public TCR beta signatures marked donors with CMV infection and the matching HLA. Study-level results: People with CMV and the relevant HLA were identified by cumulative public TCR beta family frequency. CMV-specific TCR beta clonotypes restricted by HLA-C were the ones dominating the ex vivo response.

One entry per CDR3 protein results from TCRdb running MiXCR on the reads. The profile shows 150,000 to 200,000 distinct CDR3 sequences, 15% to 20% of them singletons. The chain links TRBV29-1 to TRBJ2-7, with TRBD1 identical over 10 bases. Material for sequencing was CD8+ T cells from PBMCs. This clonotype was sampled from a human donor in good health (CMV status not recorded). Some clones in this sample may be carry-over from other donors' samples. The CDR3 nucleotides are TGCAGCGTTGAAGAGGTTTCTGGGACAGGGGTCTACGAGCAGTACTTC. The encoded protein is CSVEEVSGTGVYEQYF.